The source of this TCR beta chain is a study of T cells expressing NK-cell markers. Across the study: Source material for TCR beta repertoires consisted of sorted CD3+CD56+NKG2C+, CD3+CD56+NKG2C- and CD3+CD56-NKG2C+ T cells.

Following a re-call of the 5' RACE reads, TCRdb has one entry per CDR3 protein and lacks DNA. The sample table sets out 350,000 to 450,000 distinct CDR3 sequences. On this clonotype itself: Its antigen is still unknown.

Study conclusions and caveats: Of the CD8+ T cells in more than five donors, about 1.0-7.0% belonged to dominant NKG2C+ clonotypes.

The length of the CDR3 is 16 residues. Per germline, CDR1 MNHNS and CDR2 SASEGT. The chain is built from TRBV6-1 and TRBJ2-5; TCRdb gives TRBD2 as the D gene, but with no DNA this cannot be confirmed. The origin of this receptor is a man aged 18 to 69 in good health. The sequenced sample was blood T cells: a sorted CD56 or NKG2C T cell subset, CD4+ or CD8+ T cells, or bulk PBMC T cells (not recorded which). This CDR3 reads CASRAGLAGAQETQYF.